The sequence of this T cell receptor beta chain was determined in a study of CD8 T cells in Susac syndrome. The ends were cut back, 4 bases at V and 13 bases at J, with 13 bases in the middle. The CDR3 sequence is 10 residues long. CDR1 and CDR2 from the germline V gene are SQVTM and ANQGSEA. Through negative isolation, CD4+ and CD8+ T cells were obtained, while TEMRA cells were enriched using FACS. An input of roughly 0.45 to 1 ug of RNA was subjected to reverse transcription using random hexamers. With immunoSEQ multiplex PCR, TCR beta CDR3 was amplified across 54 Vbeta and 13 Jbeta. Each CDR3 protein gets one entry after TCRdb re-called the immunoSEQ multiplex PCR reads with MiXCR. The profile shows some 200,000 distinct CDR3 sequences, 90% to 95% of them singletons.

The receptor was isolated from a human donor with multiple sclerosis. The sample was CD4+ T cells from PBMCs. The chain couples TRBV29-1 to TRBJ1-2, with a weak D call TRBD1 (6 bases). CDR3 sequence (DNA): TGCAGCGTTGGACAGGTACCTCTCACCTTC. This encodes CSVGQVPLTF.